This TCR beta chain appears in the sequencing data of a study of regulatory T cells in long-lasting Graves disease. For the study at large: Graves' patients, diagnosed recently, had received antithyroid drugs under 3 months.

There are many counts of this clonotype. The target antigen is unknown. The study's findings and limits: Sharing of public clonotypes was greater in persistent patients (around 2,500) than in new patients (more than 900).

This CDR3 contains 16 residues. The ends were cut back, 4 bases at V and 11 bases at J, with 26 bases in the middle. CDR1 is SGDLS, CDR2 YYNGEE, per germline. Arm-PCR of CDR3 regions and iRepertoire HTBI primers were used to build TCR beta libraries. TCRdb reprocessed the multiplex PCR reads via MiXCR and lists one record per CDR3 protein. The sample lists 200,000 to 250,000 distinct CDR3 sequences, approximately 18% occurring once. Noted time point: newly diagnosed GD, antithyroid drugs for less than 3 months. Construction of the TCR library relied on RNA isolated from PBMCs. Guidelines of the American Thyroid Association were used to diagnose Graves' disease. This same sample was also part of a study on T cells in Graves' hyperthyroidism and ophthalmopathy. Turning to that study: Ophthalmopathy prediction by the model preceded onset by a median roughly 6 months.

The V call is TRBV9, the J call TRBJ2-3, with a tentative D call TRBD2 (6 bases). The material sequenced was peripheral blood mononuclear cells (PBMCs), taken at new diagnosis, from a patient treated with antithyroid drugs. The source of this sequence is a young woman with Graves disease. CDR3 DNA sequence: TGTGCCAGCAGCATGTCCGGGACTCTCACAAGTGAGGGGCAGTATTTT. Protein sequence: CASSMSGTLTSEGQYF. Looking up the rest from reference TRBV9 and TRBJ2-3 gives the full variable domain: DSGVTQTPKHLITATGQRVTLRCSPRSGDLSVYWYQQSLDQGLQFLIQYYNGEERAKGNILERFSAQQFPDLHSELNLSSLELGDSALYFCASSMSGTLTSEGQYFGPGTRLTVL.